The T cell receptor (beta chain) described here comes from a study of CD8 T cells in ankylosing spondylitis. On this clonotype: Antigen: not known.

In TCRdb, the 5' RACE reads were re-called with MiXCR into one record per CDR3 protein. The table lists under 850,000 distinct CDR3 sequences, 15% to 20% of them singletons. Broader study findings: Significant enrichment of disease-linked clones was reportedly seen in matched ankylosing spondylitis synovial fluid. There was a TCR beta motif, made of several highly homologous variants, that appeared characteristic of ankylosing spondylitis blood. The authors found the disease-linked clones to be CD8+ and relatively rare in peripheral blood.

The TCR sequence derives from a male donor with ankylosing spondylitis. The specimen sequenced was blood, either unsorted or a sorted T cell fraction (not recorded which).

The CDR3 loop is CASSPGSGVYYGYTF. CDR3 nucleotides: TGTGCCAGCAGCCCAGGCTCAGGGGTATACTATGGCTACACCTTC. The rearrangement links TRBV3-1 to TRBJ1-2, with a weak D call TRBD1 (6 bases). The germline V gene has CDR1 LGHDT and CDR2 YNNKEL (reference sequence). Trimming shortened V by 4 bases and J by 3 bases, and 15 bases separated the two germline ends. CDR3 size: 15 residues.